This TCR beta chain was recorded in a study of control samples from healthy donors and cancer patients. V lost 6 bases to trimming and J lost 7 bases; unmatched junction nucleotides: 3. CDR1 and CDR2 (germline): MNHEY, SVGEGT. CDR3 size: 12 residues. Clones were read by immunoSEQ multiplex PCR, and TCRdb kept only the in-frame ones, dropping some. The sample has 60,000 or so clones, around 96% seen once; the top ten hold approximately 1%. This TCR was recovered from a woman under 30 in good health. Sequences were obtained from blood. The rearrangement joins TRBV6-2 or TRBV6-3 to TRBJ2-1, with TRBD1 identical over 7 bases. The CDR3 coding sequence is TGTGCCAGCAGCCCGACAGGGAATGAGCAGTTCTTC. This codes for CASSPTGNEQFF.